The clone carrying this T cell receptor beta chain appeared once. This record belongs to a study of control samples from healthy donors and cancer patients. Profiling relied on immunoSEQ multiplex PCR, and the TCRdb table lists in-frame clones only, not all of them. Of approximately 170,000 clones in the sample, approximately 92% are singletons; the top ten hold 1.1% to 1.5%. The origin of this receptor is a young man in good health. Sequenced sample: blood.

CDR3 sequence (DNA): TGTGCCGGTGTAATGCAAGAGACCCAGTACTTC. As protein: CAGVMQETQYF. The chain employs TRBV7-9 and TRBJ2-5, with D unresolved. The germline gives CDR1 SEHNR, CDR2 FQNEAQ (reference sequence). The CDR3 has 11 amino acids. Trimming left V 11 bases short and J 2 bases short, with 9 bases between.